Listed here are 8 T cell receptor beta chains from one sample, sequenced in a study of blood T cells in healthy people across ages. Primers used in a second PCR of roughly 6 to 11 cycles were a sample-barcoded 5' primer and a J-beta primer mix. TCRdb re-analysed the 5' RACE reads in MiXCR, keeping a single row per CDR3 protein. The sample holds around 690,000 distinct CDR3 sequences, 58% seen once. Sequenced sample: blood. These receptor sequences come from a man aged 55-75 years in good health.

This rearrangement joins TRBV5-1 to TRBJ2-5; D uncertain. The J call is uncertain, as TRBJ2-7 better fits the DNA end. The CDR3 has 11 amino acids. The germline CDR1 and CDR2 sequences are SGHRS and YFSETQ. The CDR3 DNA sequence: TGCGCCAGCAGCTTGATCGGCGAGCAGTACTTC. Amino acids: CASSLIGEQYF.

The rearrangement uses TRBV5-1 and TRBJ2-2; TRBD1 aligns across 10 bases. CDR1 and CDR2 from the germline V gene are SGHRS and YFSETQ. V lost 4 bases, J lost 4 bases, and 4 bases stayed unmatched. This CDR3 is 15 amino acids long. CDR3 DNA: TGCGCCAGCAGCCCATGGGACAGGGGCACCGGGGAGCTGTTTTTT. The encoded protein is CASSPWDRGTGELFF. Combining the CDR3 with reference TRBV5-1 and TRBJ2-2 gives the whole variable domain KAGVTQTPRYLIKTRGQQVTLSCSPISGHRSVSWYQQTPGQGLQFLFEYFSETQRNKGNFPGRFSGRQFSNSRSEMNVSTLELGDSALYLCASSPWDRGTGELFFGEGSRLTVL.

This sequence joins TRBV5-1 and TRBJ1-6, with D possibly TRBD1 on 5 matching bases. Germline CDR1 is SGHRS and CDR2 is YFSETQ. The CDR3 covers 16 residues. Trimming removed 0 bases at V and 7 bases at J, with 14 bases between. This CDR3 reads CASSLETVGRNSPLHF. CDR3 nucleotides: TGCGCCAGCAGCTTGGAGACAGTTGGCCGGAATTCACCCCTCCACTTT.

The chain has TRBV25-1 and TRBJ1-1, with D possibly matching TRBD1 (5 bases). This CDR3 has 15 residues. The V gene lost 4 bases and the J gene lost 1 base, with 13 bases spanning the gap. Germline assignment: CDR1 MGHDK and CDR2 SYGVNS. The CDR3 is CASSGPGRGNTEAFF. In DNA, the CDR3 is TGTGCCAGCAGTGGTCCAGGGAGGGGGAACACTGAAGCTTTCTTT.

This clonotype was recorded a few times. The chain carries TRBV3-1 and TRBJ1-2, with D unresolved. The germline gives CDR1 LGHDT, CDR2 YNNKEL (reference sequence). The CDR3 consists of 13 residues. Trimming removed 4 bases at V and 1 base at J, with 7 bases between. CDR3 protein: CASSRQVNYGYTF. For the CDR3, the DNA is TGTGCCAGCAGCCGCCAGGTTAACTATGGCTACACCTTC.

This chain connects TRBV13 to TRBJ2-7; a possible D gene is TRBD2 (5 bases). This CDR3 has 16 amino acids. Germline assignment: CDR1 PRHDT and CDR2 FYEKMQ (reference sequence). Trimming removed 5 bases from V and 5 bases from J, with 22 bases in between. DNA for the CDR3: TGTGCCAGCAGCCCACGCGTGGGCACCCCGGGGAACGAGCAGTACTTC. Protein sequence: CASSPRVGTPGNEQYF.

The DNA for the CDR3 is TGTGCCAGCAGCTTACGGGGGCCCACGGTAGATACGCAGTATTTT. It specifies CASSLRGPTVDTQYF. This sequence joins TRBV7-2 and TRBJ2-3; D may match TRBD1 or TRBD2 (6 bases each). The V and J ends lost 2 bases and 5 bases respectively, with 14 bases between them. Germline CDR1 is SGHTA and CDR2 is FQGNSA. This CDR3 has 15 residues.

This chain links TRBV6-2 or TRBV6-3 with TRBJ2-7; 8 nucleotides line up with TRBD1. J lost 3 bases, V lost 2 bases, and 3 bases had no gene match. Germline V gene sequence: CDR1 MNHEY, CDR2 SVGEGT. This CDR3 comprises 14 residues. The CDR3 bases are TGTGCCAGCAGTTACCCCGGGACAGGCTACGAGCAGTACTTC. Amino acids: CASSYPGTGYEQYF.